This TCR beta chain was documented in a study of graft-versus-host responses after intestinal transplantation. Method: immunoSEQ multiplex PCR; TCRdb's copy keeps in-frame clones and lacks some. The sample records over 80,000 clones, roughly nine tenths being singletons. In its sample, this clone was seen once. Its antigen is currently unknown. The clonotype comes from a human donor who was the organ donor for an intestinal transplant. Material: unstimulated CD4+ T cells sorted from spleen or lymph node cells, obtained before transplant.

The CDR3 nucleotides are TGTGCCAGTAGTATAGGCATCAGGAGCGGGAGGGAAAAACTGTTTTTT. Translation gives CASSIGIRSGREKLFF. The chain recombines TRBV19 with TRBJ1-4; no reliable D call. Trimming left V 1 base short and J 8 bases short, with 17 bases between. In germline, CDR1 is LNHDA, CDR2 SQIVND (reference sequence). The CDR3 covers 16 residues.